These T cell receptor beta chains were read from a single sample in a study of T cell repertoires in cytomegalovirus infection. TCRdb itself ran the reads through MiXCR, one entry per CDR3 protein. The sample lists around 900,000 distinct CDR3 sequences; approximately 31% were seen once. These TCRs' antigens remain unknown. Sequenced here: cultured CD8+ T cells from PBMCs, sampled from culture after CMV antigen stimulation. These receptor sequences come from a human donor in good health (CMV status not recorded). Some clones in this sample may be carry-over from other donors' samples. Each CDR3 is given with its conserved first and last residue. A D gene is named only where the DNA matches it firmly. For some rows the clone size is stated as once, few or many, or as a class when expanded; others skip it.

size: few; V: TRBV7-2; J: TRBJ1-2; D: -; DNA: TGTGCCAGCAGCTACCCGGGGCACATCTATGGCTACACCTTC; CDR3: CASSYPGHIYGYTF
size: few; V: TRBV19; J: TRBJ2-1; D: -; DNA: TGTGCCAGCAGGAGCCCCTCCCGAACTAACAATGAGCAGTTCTTC; CDR3: CASRSPSRTNNEQFF
size: few; V: TRBV11-2; J: TRBJ2-5; D: -; DNA: TGTGCCAGCAGCCCAGGGGACGGAGGGTTAAGGGCCCAGTACTTC; CDR3: CASSPGDGGLRAQYF
size: -; V: TRBV6-2/TRBV6-3; J: TRBJ2-1; D: -; DNA: TGTGCCAGCAGACCCCCGACTAGTAACCATGAGCAGTTCTTC; CDR3: CASRPPTSNHEQFF
size: few; V: TRBV24-1; J: TRBJ2-1; D: TRBD1; DNA: TGTGCCACCAGTGACCACAGGGGAAATGAGCAGTTCTTC; CDR3: CATSDHRGNEQFF
size: -; V: TRBV27; J: TRBJ2-2; D: TRBD1; DNA: TGTGCCAGCAGTTCCCGATCAGGGGGCTCGGACACCGGGGAGCTGTTTTTT; CDR3: CASSSRSGGSDTGELFF
size: few; V: TRBV12-3/TRBV12-4; J: TRBJ1-2; D: -; DNA: TGTGCCAGCACAACGCATGGCGGAGGCTACGGCTACACCTTC; CDR3: CASTTHGGGYGYTF
size: few; V: TRBV2; J: TRBJ1-1; D: -; DNA: TGTGCCAGCAGTCGAGGCAGTCTGAACACTGAAGCTTTCTTT; CDR3: CASSRGSLNTEAFF
size: few; V: TRBV19; J: TRBJ2-1; D: TRBD2; DNA: TGTGCCAGTACCGTCACTCCAGCGGGGGCGTACAATGAGCAGTTCTTC; CDR3: CASTVTPAGAYNEQFF
size: once; V: TRBV2; J: TRBJ2-7; D: -; DNA: TGTGCCAGCCATTTTAGAGGATCCTACGAGCAGTACTTC; CDR3: CASHFRGSYEQYF